The 20 T cell receptor beta chains listed next were all sequenced from one sample in a study of T cells in Graves' hyperthyroidism and ophthalmopathy. Researchers amplified the TCR beta CDR3 regions from RNA transcripts. The TCR CDR3 was amplified in a first-round RT-PCR using the HTBI primer set. TCRdb itself ran the multiplex PCR reads through MiXCR, one entry per CDR3 protein. The data hold 750,000 to 950,000 distinct CDR3 sequences, with 38% observed a single time. Sequenced: blood. The receptors originated from a young man with Graves' hyperthyroidism.

This clonotype was seen a handful of times. V is TRBV4-1 and J is TRBJ1-5; D call uncertain. Trimming took 0 bases from V and 6 from J, leaving 9 bases between them. The V gene's germline CDR1 is MGHRA and CDR2 YSYEKL. This CDR3 contains 14 residues. This chain's CDR3 is CASSQESARQPQHF. CDR3 nucleotides: TGCGCCAGCAGCCAAGAATCGGCGCGTCAGCCCCAGCATTTT.

This clonotype came up a few times. The chain is built from TRBV9 and TRBJ1-4; no clear D gene. CDR1 and CDR2 from the germline V gene are SGDLS and YYNGEE. The V end was cut by 0 bases, the J end by 8 bases, with 14 bases between. The CDR3 totals 15 residues. CDR3: CASSVEASGWEKLFF. Written as DNA, the CDR3 is TGTGCCAGCAGCGTAGAGGCGTCGGGATGGGAAAAACTGTTTTTT.

This chain's CDR3 is CASSEGAGEDEQYF. CDR3 DNA: TGCGCCAGCAGCGAGGGGGCAGGGGAGGACGAGCAGTACTTC. The chain carries TRBV5-1 and TRBJ2-7; TRBD1 is a possible D gene (7 bases). Germline V CDR1 and CDR2: SGHRS, YFSETQ. The CDR3 has 14 amino acids. V lost 4 bases and J 5 bases, leaving 16 bases between the germline ends.

This clonotype has more than one count but fewer than ten. This chain links TRBV5-1 with TRBJ2-5; 10 bases match TRBD2. The V gene end was trimmed by 4 bases and the J gene end by 5 bases; junction bases not matched to a gene: 5. Germline CDR1 SGHRS, CDR2 YFSETQ. The CDR3 loop spans 14 amino acids. The CDR3 region has the DNA TGCGCCAGCAGCGAGTGGACTAGCGGTGAGACCCAGTACTTC. Translation: CASSEWTSGETQYF.

The J gene is TRBJ1-2, the V gene TRBV9; D is undetermined. The length of the CDR3 is 15 residues. Trimming left V 3 bases short and J 0 bases short, with 12 bases between. CDR1 is SGDLS and CDR2 is YYNGEE in the germline V gene. The CDR3 here is CASSGGELANYGYTF. The CDR3 DNA follows: TGTGCCAGCAGCGGCGGGGAACTAGCTAACTATGGCTACACCTTC.

The chain recombines TRBV6-5 with TRBJ1-1; D call uncertain. V lost 2 bases to trimming and J lost 11 bases, with 9 bases between them. Germline V gene sequence: CDR1 MNHEY, CDR2 SVGAGI. The CDR3 loop spans 11 amino acids. The CDR3 coding sequence is TGTGCCAGCAGTTACAAGGGAGAGGCTTTCTTT. As protein: CASSYKGEAFF.

This clonotype was seen just once. The CDR3 nucleotides are TGCGCCAGCAGTGGGACAGGGGGGTATCCCTACGAGCAGTACTTC. Encoded protein: CASSGTGGYPYEQYF. This chain uses TRBV10-2 with TRBJ2-7; 10 positions agree with TRBD1. The CDR3 runs to 15 residues. Germline loops: CDR1 WSHSY, CDR2 SAAADI. V was clipped by 4 bases and J by 2 bases; unmatched bases: 5.

This clonotype was observed at least ten times. V gene TRBV7-9 combines with J gene TRBJ1-6; a possible D gene is TRBD1 (5 bases). The CDR3 loop spans 15 amino acids. The V end lost 8 bases, the J end lost 7 bases, and 18 bases lay between the germline ends. Germline CDR1 and CDR2: SEHNR and FQNEAQ (reference sequence). The CDR3 sequence is CASGTFRDGNSPLHF. The DNA for the CDR3 is TGTGCCAGCGGCACCTTCCGGGACGGGAATTCACCCCTCCACTTT.

This clonotype has a handful of counts. CDR3 sequence reads: CASSLALPGQGNGYTF. The CDR3 DNA sequence: TGTGCCAGTAGCTTAGCCCTCCCGGGACAGGGAAATGGCTACACCTTC. V is TRBV19 and J is TRBJ1-2, with 9 nucleotides matching TRBD1. CDR1 is LNHDA, CDR2 SQIVND, per germline (reference sequence). The CDR3 spans 16 residues. The trim removed 6 bases at V and 6 bases at J, leaving 14 bases unmatched.

This clonotype was picked up many times. The chain is built from TRBV7-9 and TRBJ1-2; no definite D call. Trimming left V 5 bases short and J 8 bases short, with 18 bases between. The CDR3 loop spans 14 amino acids. The germline V gene has CDR1 SEHNR and CDR2 FQNEAQ (reference sequence). CDR3 residues: CASSRSPADGGYTF. CDR3 coding DNA: TGTGCCAGCAGCCGGTCCCCCGCCGATGGAGGCTACACCTTC.

This clonotype was seen at least ten times. This rearrangement joins TRBV2 to TRBJ1-1; D call uncertain. The CDR3 has 13 residues. Germline V gives CDR1 SNHLY, CDR2 FYNNEI. V shed 3 bases and J shed 1 base, with 6 bases lying between them. The CDR3, as DNA: TGTGCCAGCAGTGATCAGTCGAACACTGAAGCTTTCTTT. Amino acid sequence: CASSDQSNTEAFF.

This clonotype was seen only a few times. The J gene is TRBJ1-5, the V gene TRBV12-3 or TRBV12-4; D is unresolved. Trimming stripped 6 bases from V and 4 bases from J, with 16 bases between. The CDR3 extends over 15 amino acids. CDR3 residues: CASRTDLIGNQPQHF. The CDR3 DNA reads as TGTGCCAGCAGAACGGACCTTATCGGGAATCAGCCCCAGCATTTT.

The gene calls are TRBV5-4 and TRBJ2-7; no firm D call. Looked up from germline, CDR1 is SGHNT and CDR2 is YYREEE (reference sequence). V was cut by 1 base and J by 2 bases, with 19 bases left in between. The CDR3 runs to 17 residues. In DNA form, the CDR3 reads TGTGCCAGCAGCTTGTTTCACGGCGGTCGATCAACCTACGAGCAGTACTTC. Translating it yields CASSLFHGGRSTYEQYF.

The chain is built from TRBV10-3 and TRBJ1-5; D uncertain. V lost 8 bases and J lost 6, with 11 bases in between. The CDR3 covers 12 residues. Germline CDR1 reads ENHRY; CDR2 reads SYGVKD. In nucleotides, the CDR3 is TGTGCCATCTCGGACGGGATTCAGCCCCAGCATTTT. Translating it yields CAISDGIQPQHF.

A few counts support this clonotype. The CDR3 DNA reads TGTGCCAGCGCGAAGGGGGGCTATGGCAATCAGCCCCAGCATTTT. Its translation: CASAKGGYGNQPQHF. The chain has TRBV12-3 or TRBV12-4 and TRBJ1-5, with D possibly being TRBD1 (6 bases). V lost 8 bases and J lost 2, with 16 bases in between. The CDR3 sequence is 15 residues long.

This clonotype came up a few times. The chain couples TRBV20-1 to TRBJ1-1; no definite D call. Deletions cut 0 bases from V and 10 bases from J, with 15 bases between. Per germline, CDR1 DFQATT and CDR2 SNEGSKA (reference sequence). The CDR3 is made up of 13 amino acids. CDR3 bases: TGCAGTGCTAGAGATGGAGTTCGGGCCCCAGCTTTCTTT. This codes for CSARDGVRAPAFF.

In this sample, this clonotype turned up many times. The V and J genes are TRBV6-5 and TRBJ2-5; 8 positions match TRBD2. The CDR3 contains 15 residues. The germline CDR1 and CDR2 sequences are MNHEY and SVGAGI. Trimming cost V 0 bases and J 4 bases; bases outside gene matches: 4. CDR3 bases: TGTGCCAGCAGTTACTCGCGGGGGGCCGGAGAGACCCAGTACTTC. Its protein is CASSYSRGAGETQYF.

This clonotype has at least ten counts. The CDR3 is CASSLVEADGYTF. CDR3 nucleotides: TGTGCCAGCAGCTTAGTAGAGGCAGACGGCTACACCTTC. The rearrangement uses TRBV7-9 and TRBJ1-2; D unclear. CDR3 size: 13 residues. Trimming removed 1 base at V and 8 bases at J, with 11 bases between. Germline V CDR1 and CDR2: SEHNR, FQNEAQ (reference sequence).

This clonotype appeared a few times. The chain carries TRBV2 and TRBJ2-3; D uncertain. Deletions cut 3 bases from V and 6 bases from J, with 19 bases between. CDR3 length: 16 amino acids. Germline assignment: CDR1 SNHLY and CDR2 FYNNEI. The CDR3 is CASSEVEAPPLDTQYF. The CDR3 DNA reads TGTGCCAGCAGTGAGGTAGAGGCCCCCCCTTTGGATACGCAGTATTTT.

This clonotype was detected many times. The V gene is TRBV20-1, the J gene TRBJ1-2; D gene uncertain. Germline CDR1 and CDR2: DFQATT and SNEGSKA (reference sequence). The CDR3 is 14 residues long. With 1 base removed from V and 0 bases from J, the gap between germline ends came to 9 bases. CDR3: CSARVFGSNYGYTF. The CDR3, as DNA: TGCAGTGCTAGAGTGTTTGGGTCTAACTATGGCTACACCTTC.